One sample yielded the 29 T cell receptor beta chains listed below, sequenced in a study of shared clonotypes between healthy human individuals (dated by TCRdb to about 2020). Libraries came from the immunoSEQ multiplex PCR assay. TCRdb mirrors the immuneACCESS table, restricted to in-frame sequences. Some clones are absent from its copies; in checked studies, under half trace to an unresolved V gene, and the reason for the others is unknown. The sample contains about 1.5 million clones, 95% to 99% of them found a single time. The ten top clones hold around 0.45% of the sample. Sequencing input: naive CD4+ T cells sorted from blood. The cell subset or site label of this sample denotes: CD45RA+ positively selected. These receptors all stem from a man younger than 45 in good health.

This chain joins TRBV15 and TRBJ2-1, with 9 bases that match TRBD2. Unmatched junction bases numbered 6, after V lost 3 bases and J lost 9 bases. This CDR3 is built from 14 residues. The germline gives CDR1 LNHNV, CDR2 YYDKDF (reference sequence). The CDR3 DNA reads TGTGCCACCAGCAGTGGCGGGAGGGGTGGTGAGCAGTTCTTC. It yields the protein CATSSGGRGGEQFF.

V is TRBV5-1 and J is TRBJ2-1; D may be TRBD1 (6 bases). Between the trimmed V and J ends, which lost 4 bases and 0 bases, there was a span of 14 bases. This CDR3 region has 16 residues. The germline CDR1 and CDR2 sequences are SGHRS and YFSETQ. In DNA, the CDR3 is TGCGCCAGCAGCGCGGACCAGGGGAGCTCCTACAATGAGCAGTTCTTC. Residues: CASSADQGSSYNEQFF. Based on the CDR3 plus reference TRBV5-1 and TRBJ2-1, the full variable domain is KAGVTQTPRYLIKTRGQQVTLSCSPISGHRSVSWYQQTPGQGLQFLFEYFSETQRNKGNFPGRFSGRQFSNSRSEMNVSTLELGDSALYLCASSADQGSSYNEQFFGPGTRLTVL.

V usage is TRBV10-2 and J usage is TRBJ2-7, with D unclear. This CDR3 is 12 amino acids long. V was shortened by 6 bases and J by 1 base, with 7 bases between the two germline ends. Germline CDR1 reads WSHSY; CDR2 reads SAAADI. The CDR3 DNA reads as TGCGCCAGCAGCCTTGGTTCCTACGAGCAGTACTTC. Translation: CASSLGSYEQYF.

Regarding this clone: An end of the junction differs from the germline gene, which may be a read error. The sample carries other DNA sequences with the same CDR3. This sequence joins TRBV7-9 and TRBJ2-1, with 9 nucleotides matching TRBD1. CDR1 is SEHNR and CDR2 is FQNEAQ in the germline V gene (reference sequence). The CDR3 is 15 amino acids. The CDR3 sequence is CASSPRQGAYNEQFF. The CDR3 DNA sequence: TGCGCCAGCAGCCCCCGACAGGGGGCCTACAATGAGCAGTTCTTC.

In its sample, this clone was seen once. This sequence joins TRBV9 and TRBJ2-5; TRBD2 aligns across 7 bases. This CDR3 is 15 amino acids long. J lost 7 bases, V lost 2 bases, and 11 bases had no gene match. Per the germline V gene, CDR1 is SGDLS and CDR2 is YYNGEE. As DNA, the CDR3 is TGTGCCAGCAGCGTGGGGGGGAACCCGAAGGGGACCCAGTACTTC. This gives the protein CASSVGGNPKGTQYF.

The V gene is TRBV14, the J gene TRBJ2-1; 9 bases map to TRBD2. The ends lost 3 bases at V and 6 bases at J; junction bases unmatched: 9. The CDR3 runs to 16 residues. In germline, CDR1 is SGHDN, CDR2 FVKESK. DNA of the CDR3: TGTGCCAGCAGCCAGTTTTCGGGACTAGCAGGCAATGAGCAGTTCTTC. Its protein product is CASSQFSGLAGNEQFF.

The chain employs TRBV5-5 and TRBJ2-5, with D possibly being TRBD1 or TRBD2 (5 bases each). V was clipped by 0 bases and J by 1 base, with 13 bases between them. Germline-derived CDR1 and CDR2 are SGHKS and YYEKEE (reference sequence). The CDR3 totals 16 residues. The DNA for the CDR3 is TGTGCCAGCAGCTTGGGAGGGGTGGCCCTCCAAGAGACCCAGTACTTC. Its translation is CASSLGGVALQETQYF.

This clone was picked up one time. The J gene is TRBJ1-2, the V gene TRBV6-6, with a possible D match to TRBD1 (5 bases). Germline CDR1 is MNHNY and CDR2 is SVGAGI (reference sequence). The V and J ends lost 5 bases and 5 bases respectively, with 9 bases between them. The CDR3 is 12 amino acids. The CDR3 loop reads CASSNRGYGYTF. The CDR3 nucleotides read TGTGCCAGCAGTAACCGGGGGTATGGCTACACCTTC.

This chain joins TRBV5-6 and TRBJ2-7; tentatively, D is TRBD1 (5 bases). CDR1 SGHDT and CDR2 YYEEEE come from the germline V gene. The ends were cut back, 4 bases at V and 3 bases at J, with 20 bases in the middle. CDR3 length: 16 amino acids. CDR3 amino acids: CASSGRQTLNYYEQYF. DNA of the CDR3: TGTGCCAGCAGCGGCAGACAGACCCTGAACTACTACGAGCAGTACTTC.

Remarks on this clone: Distinct nucleotide sequences in the sample also encode this CDR3. J is TRBJ2-3 and V is TRBV5-4; the match to TRBD2 covers 12 bases. CDR1 SGHNT and CDR2 YYREEE come from the germline V gene (reference sequence). V dropped 0 bases and J dropped 4; count of bases not matched to a gene: 0. The CDR3 extends over 15 amino acids. CDR3 nucleotides: TGTGCCAGCAGCTTGGGACTAGCGGGAGCAGATACGCAGTATTTT. The encoded protein is CASSLGLAGADTQYF. The variable domain in full, with the rest retrieved from reference TRBV5-4 and TRBJ2-3, is ETGVTQSPTHLIKTRGQQVTLRCSSQSGHNTVSWYQQALGQGPQFIFQYYREEENGRGNFPPRFSGLQFPNYSSELNVNALELDDSALYLCASSLGLAGADTQYFGPGTRLTVL.

The chain recombines TRBV10-1 with TRBJ2-3; TRBD2 is a possible D gene (5 bases). From germline, CDR1 is WNHNN and CDR2 SYGVQD (reference sequence). Trimming shortened V by 0 bases and J by 8 bases, and 6 bases separated the two germline ends. The CDR3 is 12 amino acids. The CDR3 protein is CASSESRGTQYF. Written as DNA, the CDR3 is TGCGCCAGCAGTGAGTCACGGGGTACGCAGTATTTT.

This clone was counted a single time. Other DNA sequences within the sample encode an identical CDR3. V usage is TRBV5-1 and J usage is TRBJ1-2; tentative D call: TRBD1 (5 bases). Between the trimmed V and J ends, which lost 1 base and 2 bases, there was a span of 9 bases. The CDR3 is made up of 14 amino acids. Germline V gene sequence: CDR1 SGHRS, CDR2 YFSETQ. CDR3 coding DNA: TGCGCCAGCAGCTTGACGGCAGGGAACTATGGCTACACCTTC. Its protein product is CASSLTAGNYGYTF.

V and J are TRBV6-1 and TRBJ2-3, with D perhaps matching TRBD1 (5 bases). The CDR3 is made up of 17 amino acids. The ends were cut back, 2 bases at V and 1 base at J, with 16 bases in the middle. Germline CDR1 reads MNHNS; CDR2 reads SASEGT. CDR3 amino acids: CASSERGQPTGTDTQYF. CDR3 in DNA: TGTGCCAGCAGTGAAAGGGGTCAACCAACGGGCACAGATACGCAGTATTTT.

This chain joins TRBV30 and TRBJ2-5; D ambiguous. The V end lost 3 bases, the J end lost 5 bases, and 16 bases lay between the germline ends. The CDR3 totals 14 residues. Germline V gives CDR1 GTSNPN, CDR2 SVGIG (reference sequence). The CDR3: CAWSWRSRRETQYF. CDR3 DNA sequence: TGTGCCTGGAGCTGGCGGAGCCGACGGGAGACCCAGTACTTC.

The rearrangement uses TRBV29-1 and TRBJ2-5, with D perhaps TRBD1 or TRBD2 (7 bases each). V lost 6 bases, J lost 4 bases, and 15 bases lay in between. The CDR3 contains 13 residues. CDR1 and CDR2 (germline): SQVTM, ANQGSEA. CDR3 sequence reads: CSVQQGRGETQYF. The CDR3 DNA reads as TGCAGCGTACAACAGGGGAGGGGAGAGACCCAGTACTTC.

V usage is TRBV18 and J usage is TRBJ1-2; D is perhaps TRBD1 (5 bases). This CDR3 is 15 amino acids long. Germline CDR1 KGHSH, CDR2 LQKENI. Between the trimmed V and J ends, which lost 1 base and 4 bases, there was a span of 13 bases. The chain's CDR3 is CASSPRAGSTYGYTF. The DNA of the CDR3 is TGTGCCAGCTCACCACGGGCAGGGAGCACCTATGGCTACACCTTC.

This chain uses TRBV7-8 with TRBJ2-7; no clear D. The germline gives CDR1 SGHVS, CDR2 FQNEAQ. The length of the CDR3 is 15 residues. V was clipped by 2 bases and J by 0 bases, with 11 bases between them. This CDR3 is CASSLRSRRSYEQYF. The CDR3, as DNA: TGTGCCAGCAGCTTAAGGAGCCGCCGCTCCTACGAGCAGTACTTC. Together with reference TRBV7-8 and TRBJ2-7, the CDR3 gives the full variable domain: GAGVSQSPRYKVAKRGQDVALRCDPISGHVSLFWYQQALGQGPEFLTYFQNEAQLDKSGLPSDRFFAERPEGSVSTLKIQRTQQEDSAVYLCASSLRSRRSYEQYFGPGTRLTVT.

J is TRBJ1-4 and V is TRBV9, with unresolved D. With 3 bases removed from V and 4 bases from J, the gap between germline ends came to 10 bases. The CDR3 is 14 residues long. Per the germline V gene, CDR1 is SGDLS and CDR2 is YYNGEE. CDR3 sequence reads: CASSESSHNEKLFF. In DNA form, the CDR3 reads TGTGCCAGCAGCGAGAGTTCCCATAATGAAAAACTGTTTTTT. Based on the CDR3 plus reference TRBV9 and TRBJ1-4, the full variable domain is DSGVTQTPKHLITATGQRVTLRCSPRSGDLSVYWYQQSLDQGLQFLIQYYNGEERAKGNILERFSAQQFPDLHSELNLSSLELGDSALYFCASSESSHNEKLFFGSGTQLSVL.

The chain has TRBV19 and TRBJ1-3; TRBD1 is a possible D gene (5 bases). This CDR3 contains 16 residues. The germline V gene encodes CDR1 LNHDA and CDR2 SQIVND (reference sequence). The V end was cut by 3 bases, the J end by 0 bases, with 12 bases between. The CDR3 sequence is CASSISPTVSGNTIYF. The CDR3 bases are TGTGCCAGTAGTATTTCCCCGACAGTCTCTGGAAACACCATATATTTT.

The rearrangement joins TRBV4-3 to TRBJ2-2; the match to TRBD1 covers 7 bases. Per the germline V gene, CDR1 is LGHNA and CDR2 is YSLEER. The junction had 10 bases not matched to a gene; V was cut back by 1 base and J by 2 bases. This CDR3 is 18 amino acids long. As DNA, the CDR3 is TGCGCCAGCAGCCAAGTCACAGGGGCCACTCCAAACACCGGGGAGCTGTTTTTT. It yields the protein CASSQVTGATPNTGELFF.

J is TRBJ2-7 and V is TRBV5-4; TRBD1 might be the D (6 bases). The CDR3 is 17 amino acids. V lost 4 bases and J 0 bases, leaving 20 bases between the germline ends. Germline V gene sequence: CDR1 SGHNT, CDR2 YYREEE (reference sequence). CDR3 region: CASSAKPGHHTSYEQYF. CDR3 coding DNA: TGTGCCAGCAGCGCCAAACCGGGACACCATACCTCCTACGAGCAGTACTTC. The whole variable domain, filled in from reference TRBV5-4 and TRBJ2-7, reads ETGVTQSPTHLIKTRGQQVTLRCSSQSGHNTVSWYQQALGQGPQFIFQYYREEENGRGNFPPRFSGLQFPNYSSELNVNALELDDSALYLCASSAKPGHHTSYEQYFGPGTRLTVT.

The chain employs TRBV5-8 and TRBJ2-1, with a weak D call TRBD1 (6 bases). Per germline, CDR1 SGHTS and CDR2 YDEGEE. This CDR3 comprises 15 residues. V was cut by 0 bases and J by 2 bases, with 9 bases left in between. Here the CDR3 DNA reads TGTGCCAGCAGCTTGGGCAGGGGACCCTACAATGAGCAGTTCTTC. This gives the protein CASSLGRGPYNEQFF.

This chain joins TRBV18 and TRBJ2-5; 9 bases are a match to TRBD1. The V gene's germline CDR1 is KGHSH and CDR2 LQKENI. CDR3 size: 15 residues. V was clipped by 1 base and J by 3 bases; unmatched bases: 3. CDR3: CASSPRRDREETQYF. CDR3 DNA sequence: TGTGCCAGCTCACCACGGCGGGACAGGGAAGAGACCCAGTACTTC.

This clone was counted a single time. The chain has TRBV27 and TRBJ2-1; 7 bases line up with TRBD2. The CDR3 runs to 15 residues. After removal of 5 bases from V and 10 bases from J, the junction contained 14 bases not matched to a gene. CDR1 is MNHEY and CDR2 is SMNVEV in the germline V gene (reference sequence). The CDR3 loop reads CASSHGGGRFLEQFF. Here the CDR3 DNA reads TGTGCCAGCAGTCACGGGGGAGGGCGGTTCTTGGAGCAGTTCTTC.

The J gene is TRBJ2-1, the V gene TRBV15; 8 bases fit TRBD2. CDR1 is LNHNV, CDR2 YYDKDF, per germline (reference sequence). The J segment lost 1 base and the V segment lost 0 bases, leaving 23 bases of the junction unmatched. The CDR3 sequence is 23 residues long. The CDR3 nucleotides read TGTGCCACCAGCAGAGATATGCGGTCGGTGGGACTAGGTAGTAGTCGGTCCTACAATGAGCAGTTCTTC. This translates into CATSRDMRSVGLGSSRSYNEQFF.

This chain uses TRBV18 with TRBJ2-3, with D perhaps matching TRBD2 (7 bases). With 3 bases removed from V and 0 bases from J, the gap between germline ends came to 13 bases. Germline CDR1 is KGHSH and CDR2 is LQKENI. This CDR3 spans 16 amino acids. CDR3 loop: CASSPLEGGSTDTQYF. The CDR3, as DNA: TGTGCCAGCTCACCCCTGGAGGGGGGGAGCACAGATACGCAGTATTTT.

The rearrangement uses TRBV11-2 and TRBJ2-7, with 12 bases matching TRBD2. V shed 2 bases, J shed 0 bases, and the junction held 8 bases outside the gene matches. CDR3 length: 18 residues. Germline V gene lookup returns CDR1 SGHAT and CDR2 FQNNGV. This chain's CDR3 is CASSLKSTSGRHSYEQYF. The CDR3 DNA reads TGTGCCAGCAGCTTAAAGTCAACTAGCGGGAGGCACTCCTACGAGCAGTACTTC.

The table lists this clone with a count of one. The rearrangement links TRBV7-3 to TRBJ2-7; TRBD1 agrees at 10 bases. With V trimmed by 5 bases and J by 5 bases, 3 bases remained unmatched. The length of the CDR3 is 13 residues. In germline, CDR1 is SGHTA, CDR2 FQGTGA. CDR3 DNA sequence: TGTGCCAGCAGCCGACAGGGGGCAGACGAGCAGTACTTC. It translates to CASSRQGADEQYF.

The chain joins TRBV19 to TRBJ1-5; weak D call: TRBD1 (5 bases). Germline lookup yields CDR1 LNHDA and CDR2 SQIVND (reference sequence). This CDR3 spans 17 amino acids. Trimming removed 10 bases at V and 0 bases at J, with 22 bases between. CDR3 region: CATSSIFGDPSNQPQHF. In nucleotides, the CDR3 is TGTGCCACCAGTAGTATTTTCGGGGACCCTAGCAATCAGCCCCAGCATTTT.